Given below is one TCR beta chain in context. V trimming: 2 bases; J trimming: 2 bases; junction bases outside the gene matches: 7. This CDR3 contains 16 residues. CDR1 is SGHRS and CDR2 is YFSETQ in the germline V gene. Repertoires were generated with immunoSEQ multiplex PCR, while TCRdb's copy carries only in-frame clones and drops some. The sample lists 65,000 to 95,000 clones; around 82% were seen once. The record originates from a study of OX40 agonist ivuxolimab in advanced cancers. This TCR was sampled from an adult with an advanced solid tumor such as melanoma, head and neck, liver or kidney cancer. Sample: CD4+ or CD8+ T cells sorted from blood, taken in a trial of the OX40 agonist ivuxolimab. The chain uses TRBV5-1 and TRBJ1-3; 7 bases map to TRBD1. In nucleotides, the CDR3 is TGCGCCAGCAGCTTAACCTTCCAGGGGGCTGGAAACACCATATATTTT. Its protein product is CASSLTFQGAGNTIYF. The full variable domain, its missing parts supplied by reference TRBV5-1 and TRBJ1-3, is KAGVTQTPRYLIKTRGQQVTLSCSPISGHRSVSWYQQTPGQGLQFLFEYFSETQRNKGNFPGRFSGRQFSNSRSEMNVSTLELGDSALYLCASSLTFQGAGNTIYFGEGSWLTVV.